This TCR beta chain originates from a study of human T cells and chemical hapten exposure. Study conclusions and caveats: Among TCRs, those above 1 in 1000 frequency were unaffected by DPC sensitization. Alopecia in all donors means immunity may differ from healthy individuals.

One entry per CDR3 protein results from TCRdb running MiXCR on the RACE reads. Of more than 70,000 distinct CDR3 sequences in the sample, about 8% were seen once. Time point noted: pre-sensitization, week 0. Treatment described: therapeutic diphenylcyclopropenone sensitization with weekly scalp DPC. Unfractionated whole blood yielded the extracted total RNA. Trimming cost V 5 bases and J 11 bases, with 12 bases left between them. In germline, CDR1 is MDHEN, CDR2 SYDVKM. The CDR3 is 11 amino acids. This clonotype was found a few times. Its target is unknown. The receptor comes from a man aged 40-49 years with alopecia areata. Some clones in this sample may be carry-over from other donors' samples. The chain is built from TRBV28 and TRBJ1-1; possible D gene TRBD1, 6 bases. The specimen comprised whole blood, sampled in connection with sensitization to the hapten diphenylcyclopropenone (DPC). DNA of the CDR3: TGTGCCAGCAGTCCCAGGACAGTGGCTTTCTTT. The encoded protein is CASSPRTVAFF. The full variable domain, with the rest looked up from reference TRBV28 and TRBJ1-1, is DVKVTQSSRYLVKRTGEKVFLECVQDMDHENMFWYRQDPGLGLRLIYFSYDVKMKEKGDIPEGYSVSREKKERFSLILESASTNQTSMYLCASSPRTVAFFGQGTRLTVV.